The source of this TCR beta chain is a study of blood T cell repertoires in COVID-19. Recruitment covered about 25 US areas and drew participants whose ages spanned roughly 18 to 95 years. Participants had their cohort set by participant-reported clinical history. Data came from immunoSEQ multiplex PCR; TCRdb stores just in-frame clones and leaves some out. This table holds around 240,000 clones, about 90% found once. The V and J ends lost 6 bases and 5 bases respectively, with 13 bases between them. The CDR3 is 13 amino acids. The chain employs TRBV12-3 or TRBV12-4 and TRBJ2-5; possible D gene TRBD2, 6 bases. Sequenced input: PBMCs or T cells enriched from blood (not recorded which). This sequence originates from a human donor in a cohort exposed to, infected with or recovered from COVID-19 (not recorded which). The donor label of this sample is uncertain. This CDR3 is CASRFGGRETQYF. The DNA of the CDR3 is TGTGCCAGCAGGTTTGGAGGGAGGGAGACCCAGTACTTC.